This TCR beta chain was profiled in a study of blood T cell repertoires in COVID-19. Germline CDR1 SQVTM, CDR2 ANQGSEA. The CDR3 covers 12 residues. The ends were cut back, 0 bases at V and 6 bases at J, with 8 bases in the middle. Produced via immunoSEQ multiplex PCR; TCRdb's table is partial and in-frame only. The data hold about 300,000 clones, with 85% to 90% observed a single time. Recruits, aged 18 to 89 years, lived in around 24 US areas. The gene calls are TRBV29-1 and TRBJ1-2; D perhaps matches TRBD1 (6 bases). The sequenced material came from PBMCs or T cells enriched from blood (not recorded which). The clonotype was recovered from a young woman with acute COVID-19. Here the CDR3 reads CSVEDEGDGYTF. The CDR3 DNA sequence: TGCAGCGTTGAAGATGAGGGGGATGGCTACACCTTC.